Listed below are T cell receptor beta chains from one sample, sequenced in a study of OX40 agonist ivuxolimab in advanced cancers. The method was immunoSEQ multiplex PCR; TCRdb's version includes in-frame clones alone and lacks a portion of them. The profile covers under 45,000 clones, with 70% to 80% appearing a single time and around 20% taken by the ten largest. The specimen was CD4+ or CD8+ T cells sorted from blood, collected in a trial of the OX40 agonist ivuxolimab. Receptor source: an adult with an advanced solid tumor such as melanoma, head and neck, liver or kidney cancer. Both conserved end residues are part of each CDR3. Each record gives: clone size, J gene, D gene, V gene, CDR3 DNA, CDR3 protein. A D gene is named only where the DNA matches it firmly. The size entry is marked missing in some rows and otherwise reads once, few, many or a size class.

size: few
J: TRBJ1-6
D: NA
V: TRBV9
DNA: TGTGCCAGCAACGAGGCGGACTATAATTCACCCCTCCACTTT
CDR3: CASNEADYNSPLHF

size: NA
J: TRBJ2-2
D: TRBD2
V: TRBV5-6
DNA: TGTGCCAGCAGCTACCCGGGACTAGCTGACACCGGGGAGCTGTTTTTT
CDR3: CASSYPGLADTGELFF

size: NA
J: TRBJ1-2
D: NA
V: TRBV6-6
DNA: TGTGCCAGCAGCGGGGTTCTTAACTATGGCTACACCTTC
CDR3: CASSGVLNYGYTF

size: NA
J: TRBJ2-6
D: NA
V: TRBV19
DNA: TGTGCCAGTACCTCCGACAGAGCTGGGGCCAACGTCCTGACTTTC
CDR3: CASTSDRAGANVLTF

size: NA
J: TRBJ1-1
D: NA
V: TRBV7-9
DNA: TGTGCCAGCAGCTCCCCCCGCTTGGGGCTGGGCACTGAAGCTTTCTTT
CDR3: CASSSPRLGLGTEAFF

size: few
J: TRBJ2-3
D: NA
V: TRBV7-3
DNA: TGTGCCAGCAGCTTAATGGGCACAGATACGCAGTATTTT
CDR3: CASSLMGTDTQYF

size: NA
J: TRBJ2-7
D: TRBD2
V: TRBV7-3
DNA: TGTGCCAGCAGCTTCGGCGGGAGGGCCGAGCAGTACTTC
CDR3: CASSFGGRAEQYF

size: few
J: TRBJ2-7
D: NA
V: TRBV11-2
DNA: TGTGCCAGCAGCTTGGAAGGCATCACCTACGAGCAGTACTTC
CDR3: CASSLEGITYEQYF

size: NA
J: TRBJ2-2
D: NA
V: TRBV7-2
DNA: TGTGCCAGCAGCTTAGGCACCGGGGAGCTGTTTTTT
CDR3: CASSLGTGELFF

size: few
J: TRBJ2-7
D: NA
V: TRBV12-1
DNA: TGTGCCAGCAGCTTTGCGCGAGCGGGGGCCTACGAGCAGTACTTC
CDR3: CASSFARAGAYEQYF

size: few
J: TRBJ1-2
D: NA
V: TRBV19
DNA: TGTGCCAGTAGGAGAGACGGATTAGCTAACTATGGCTACACCTTC
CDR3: CASRRDGLANYGYTF

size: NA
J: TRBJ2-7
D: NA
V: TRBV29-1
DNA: TGCAGCGTTGATAAACGATTGGGCTACTACGAGCAGTACTTC
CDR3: CSVDKRLGYYEQYF

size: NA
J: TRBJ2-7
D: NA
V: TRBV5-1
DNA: TGCGCCAGCAGTCCGACAGGCGCCTACGAGCAGTACTTC
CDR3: CASSPTGAYEQYF

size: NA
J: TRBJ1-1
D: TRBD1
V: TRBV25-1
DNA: TGTGCCAGCAGTTATAACAGGGGAATGAACACTGAAGCTTTCTTT
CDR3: CASSYNRGMNTEAFF

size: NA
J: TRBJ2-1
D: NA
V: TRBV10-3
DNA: TGTGCCATCAGTGAGTCGACAGAGCAGTTCTTC
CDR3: CAISESTEQFF

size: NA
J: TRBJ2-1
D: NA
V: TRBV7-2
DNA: TGTGCCAGCAGCCTAGTCACGGCCTCACCTCCCTACAATGAGCAGTTCTTC
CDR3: CASSLVTASPPYNEQFF

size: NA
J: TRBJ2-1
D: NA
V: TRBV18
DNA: TGTGCCAGCTCACCTCCTTCAGTGGATGAGCAGTTCTTC
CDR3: CASSPPSVDEQFF

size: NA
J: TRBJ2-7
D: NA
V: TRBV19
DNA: TGTGCCAGTAGTATAGACTTCTCCTACGAGCAGTACTTC
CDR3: CASSIDFSYEQYF

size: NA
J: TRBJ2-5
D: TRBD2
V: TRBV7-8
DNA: TGTGCCAGCAGCTTATCTCGCCGAGCGGGGGGTCTGCAAGAGACCCAGTACTTC
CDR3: CASSLSRRAGGLQETQYF

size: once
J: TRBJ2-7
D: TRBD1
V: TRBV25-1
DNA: TGTGCCAGTACCCACACAGGGGTGAGAGAGCAGTACTTC
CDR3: CASTHTGVREQYF

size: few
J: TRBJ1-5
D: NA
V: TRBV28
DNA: TGTGCAGCGCGAGCAGCTAGCAATCAGCCCCAGCATTTT
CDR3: CAARAASNQPQHF

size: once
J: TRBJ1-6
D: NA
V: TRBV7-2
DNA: TGTGCCAGCAGCCAGGGACATCCCATTCTCCACTTT
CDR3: CASSQGHPILHF

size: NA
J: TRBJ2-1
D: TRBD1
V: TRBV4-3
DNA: TGCGCCAGCAGCCGGGACAGGGGCTCCTACAATGAGCAGTTCTTC
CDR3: CASSRDRGSYNEQFF

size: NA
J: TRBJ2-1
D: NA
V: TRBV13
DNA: TGTGCCAGCAGCCGAAAACCGGAATACAATGAGCAGTTCTTC
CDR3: CASSRKPEYNEQFF

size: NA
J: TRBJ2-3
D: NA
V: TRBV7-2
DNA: TGTGCCAGCAGCTCCCCCTGGGGCGAGGTCAGGGATACGCAGTATTTT
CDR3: CASSSPWGEVRDTQYF

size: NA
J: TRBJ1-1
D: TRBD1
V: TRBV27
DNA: TGTGCCAGCAGTTTATCGACAGGGGACACTGAAGCTTTCTTT
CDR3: CASSLSTGDTEAFF

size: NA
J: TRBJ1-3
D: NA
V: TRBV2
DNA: TGTGCCAGCAGTCAAACAGGGCTCTCTGGAAACACCATATATTTT
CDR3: CASSQTGLSGNTIYF

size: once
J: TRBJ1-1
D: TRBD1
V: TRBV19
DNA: TGTGCCAGTAGTCCTGGGACAGAGAACTTTTGGGTGAACACTGAAGCTTTCTTT
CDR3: CASSPGTENFWVNTEAFF

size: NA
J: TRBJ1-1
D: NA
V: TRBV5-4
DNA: TGTGCCAGCAGCTGGCGAGGGCGTAAAGAAGCTTTCTTT
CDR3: CASSWRGRKEAFF

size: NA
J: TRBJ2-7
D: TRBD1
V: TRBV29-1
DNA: TGCAGCGTTGTGGGGGCTGAATACAGGGGATACGAGCAGTACTTC
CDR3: CSVVGAEYRGYEQYF

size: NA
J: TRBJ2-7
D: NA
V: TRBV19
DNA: TGTGCCAGTAGTATTTCGGGAACCTCCTACGAGCAGTACTTC
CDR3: CASSISGTSYEQYF

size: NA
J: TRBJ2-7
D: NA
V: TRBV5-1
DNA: TGCGCCAGCAGCTTGGGTTACCCTCCCGAGCAGTACTTC
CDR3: CASSLGYPPEQYF

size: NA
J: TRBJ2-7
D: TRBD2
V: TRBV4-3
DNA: TGCGCCAGCAGCCACTTCCTAGCGGGGGACTCCTACGAGCAGTACTTC
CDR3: CASSHFLAGDSYEQYF

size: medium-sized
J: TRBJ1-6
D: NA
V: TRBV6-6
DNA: TGTGCCAGCAGTTCCCAGAGCTCCTATAATTCACCCCTCCACTTT
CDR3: CASSSQSSYNSPLHF

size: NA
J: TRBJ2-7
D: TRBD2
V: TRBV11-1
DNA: TGTGCCAGCAGCCCCGGGGGGGAGCAGTACTTC
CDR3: CASSPGGEQYF